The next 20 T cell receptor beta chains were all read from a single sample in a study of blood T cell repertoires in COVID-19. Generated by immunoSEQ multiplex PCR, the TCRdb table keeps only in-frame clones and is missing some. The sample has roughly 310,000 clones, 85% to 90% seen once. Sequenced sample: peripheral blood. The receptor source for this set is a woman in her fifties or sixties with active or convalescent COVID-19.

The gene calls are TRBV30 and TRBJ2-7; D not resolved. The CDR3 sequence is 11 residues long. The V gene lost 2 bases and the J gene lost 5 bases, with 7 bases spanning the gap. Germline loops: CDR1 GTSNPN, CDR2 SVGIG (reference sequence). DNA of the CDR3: TGTGCCTGGAGTCCCGCGGACGAGCAGTACTTC. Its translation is CAWSPADEQYF.

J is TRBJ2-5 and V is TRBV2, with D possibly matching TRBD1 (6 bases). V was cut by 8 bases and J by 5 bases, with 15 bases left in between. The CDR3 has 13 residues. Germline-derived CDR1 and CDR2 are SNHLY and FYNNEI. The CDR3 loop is CASLIDRMETQYF. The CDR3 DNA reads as TGTGCCAGCCTCATCGACAGGATGGAGACCCAGTACTTC.

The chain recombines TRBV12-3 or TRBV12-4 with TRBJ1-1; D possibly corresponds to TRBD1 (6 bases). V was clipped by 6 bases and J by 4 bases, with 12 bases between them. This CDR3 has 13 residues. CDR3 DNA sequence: TGTGCCAGCAGCCCCACAGGGTCCACTGAAGCTTTCTTT. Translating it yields CASSPTGSTEAFF.

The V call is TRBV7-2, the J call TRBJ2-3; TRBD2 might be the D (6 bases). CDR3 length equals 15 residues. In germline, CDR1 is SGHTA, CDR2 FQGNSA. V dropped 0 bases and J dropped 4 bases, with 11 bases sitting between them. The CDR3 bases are TGTGCCAGCAGCTTAGCTAGCGGTTTATCAGATACGCAGTATTTT. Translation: CASSLASGLSDTQYF.

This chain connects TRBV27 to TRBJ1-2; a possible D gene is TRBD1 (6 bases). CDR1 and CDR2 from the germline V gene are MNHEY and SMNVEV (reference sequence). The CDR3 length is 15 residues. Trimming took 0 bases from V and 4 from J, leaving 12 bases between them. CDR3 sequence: CASSLSGQSLYGYTF. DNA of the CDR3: TGTGCCAGCAGTTTATCGGGACAAAGCCTCTATGGCTACACCTTC.

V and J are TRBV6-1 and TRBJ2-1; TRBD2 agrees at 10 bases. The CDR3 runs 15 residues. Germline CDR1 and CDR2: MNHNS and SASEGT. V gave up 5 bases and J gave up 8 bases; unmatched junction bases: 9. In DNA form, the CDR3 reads TGTGCCAGCAGTTCTCTAGCGGGAGTTTGGGATGAGCAGTTCTTC. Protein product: CASSSLAGVWDEQFF.

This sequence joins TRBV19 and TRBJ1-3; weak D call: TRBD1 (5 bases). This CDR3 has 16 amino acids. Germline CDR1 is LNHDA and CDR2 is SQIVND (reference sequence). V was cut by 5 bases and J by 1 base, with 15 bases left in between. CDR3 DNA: TGTGCCAGTAGTTCCCCCGGCGGGGGGTCTGGAAACACCATATATTTT. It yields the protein CASSSPGGGSGNTIYF.

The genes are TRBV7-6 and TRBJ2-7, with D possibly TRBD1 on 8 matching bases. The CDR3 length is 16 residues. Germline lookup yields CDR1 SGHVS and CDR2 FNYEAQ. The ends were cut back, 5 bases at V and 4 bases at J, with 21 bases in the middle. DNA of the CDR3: TGTGCCAGCAGCGCGGACAGGGAGGGGATTCCTTACGAGCAGTACTTC. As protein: CASSADREGIPYEQYF.

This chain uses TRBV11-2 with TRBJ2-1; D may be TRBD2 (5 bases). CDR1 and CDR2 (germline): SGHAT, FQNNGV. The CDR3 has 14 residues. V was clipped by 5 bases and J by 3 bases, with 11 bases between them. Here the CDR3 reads CASSGSGYYNEQFF. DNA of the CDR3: TGTGCCAGCAGCGGAAGCGGATACTACAATGAGCAGTTCTTC.

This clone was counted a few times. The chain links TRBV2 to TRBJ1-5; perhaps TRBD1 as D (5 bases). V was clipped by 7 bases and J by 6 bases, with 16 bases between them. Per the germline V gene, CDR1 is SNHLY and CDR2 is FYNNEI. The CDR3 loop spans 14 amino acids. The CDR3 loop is CASMLQGSAQPQHF. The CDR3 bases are TGTGCCAGCATGTTGCAGGGATCCGCTCAGCCCCAGCATTTT.

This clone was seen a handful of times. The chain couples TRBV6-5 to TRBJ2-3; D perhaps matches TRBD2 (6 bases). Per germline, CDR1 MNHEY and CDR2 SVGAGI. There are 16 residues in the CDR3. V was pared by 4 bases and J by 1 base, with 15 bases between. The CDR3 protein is CASSSTRLVGTDTQYF. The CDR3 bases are TGTGCCAGCAGTTCTACGAGACTAGTAGGCACAGATACGCAGTATTTT.

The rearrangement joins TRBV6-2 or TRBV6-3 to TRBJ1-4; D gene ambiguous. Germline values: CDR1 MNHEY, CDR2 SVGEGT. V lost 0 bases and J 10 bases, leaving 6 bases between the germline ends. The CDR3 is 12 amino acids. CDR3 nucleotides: TGTGCCAGCAGTTACTCCGCGGGAAAACTGTTTTTT. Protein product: CASSYSAGKLFF.

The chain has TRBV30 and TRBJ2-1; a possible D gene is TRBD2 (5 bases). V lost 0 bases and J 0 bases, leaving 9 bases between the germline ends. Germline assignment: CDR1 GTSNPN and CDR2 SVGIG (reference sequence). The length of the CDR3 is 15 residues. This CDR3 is CAWSVGLSSYNEQFF. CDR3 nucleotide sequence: TGTGCCTGGAGTGTCGGACTGAGCTCCTACAATGAGCAGTTCTTC.

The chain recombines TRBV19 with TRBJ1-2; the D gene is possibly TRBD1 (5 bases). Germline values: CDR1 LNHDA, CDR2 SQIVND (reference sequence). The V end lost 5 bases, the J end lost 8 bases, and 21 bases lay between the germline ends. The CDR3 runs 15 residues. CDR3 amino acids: CASSAYVRGIGGYTF. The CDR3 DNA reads TGTGCCAGTAGTGCTTACGTAAGGGGAATAGGAGGCTACACCTTC.

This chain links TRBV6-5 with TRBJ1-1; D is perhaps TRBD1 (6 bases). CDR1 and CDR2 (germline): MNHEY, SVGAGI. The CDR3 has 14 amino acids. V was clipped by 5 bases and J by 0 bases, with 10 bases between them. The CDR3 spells CASSRTVVNTEAFF. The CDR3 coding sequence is TGTGCCAGCAGTCGGACAGTCGTGAACACTGAAGCTTTCTTT.

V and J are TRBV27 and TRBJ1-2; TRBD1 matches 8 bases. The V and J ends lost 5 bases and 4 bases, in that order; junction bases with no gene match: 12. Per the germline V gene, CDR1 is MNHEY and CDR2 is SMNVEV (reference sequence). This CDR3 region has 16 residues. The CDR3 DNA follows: TGTGCCAGCAGTCCCAGGGCAGGGACAGGCGGCTATGGCTACACCTTC. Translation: CASSPRAGTGGYGYTF.

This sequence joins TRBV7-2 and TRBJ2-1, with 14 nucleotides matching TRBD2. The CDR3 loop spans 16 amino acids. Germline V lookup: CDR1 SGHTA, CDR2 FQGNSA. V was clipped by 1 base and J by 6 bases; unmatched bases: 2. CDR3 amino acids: CASSLGGTSGSNEQFF. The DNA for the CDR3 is TGTGCCAGCAGCTTAGGGGGGACTAGCGGGAGCAATGAGCAGTTCTTC.

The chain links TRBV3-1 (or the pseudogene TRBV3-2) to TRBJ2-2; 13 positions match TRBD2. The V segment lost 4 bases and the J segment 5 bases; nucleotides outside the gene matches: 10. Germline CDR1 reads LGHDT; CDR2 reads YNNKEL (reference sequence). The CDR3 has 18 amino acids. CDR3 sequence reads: CASSPQLAGGLWTGELFF. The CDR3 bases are TGTGCCAGCAGCCCACAACTAGCGGGGGGGCTCTGGACCGGGGAGCTGTTTTTT.

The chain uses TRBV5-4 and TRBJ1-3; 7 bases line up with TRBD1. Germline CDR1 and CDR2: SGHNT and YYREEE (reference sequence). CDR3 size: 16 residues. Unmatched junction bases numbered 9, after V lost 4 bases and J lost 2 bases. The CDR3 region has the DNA TGTGCCAGCAGCACGGACAGGCTAGGCGCTGGAAACACCATATATTTT. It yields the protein CASSTDRLGAGNTIYF.

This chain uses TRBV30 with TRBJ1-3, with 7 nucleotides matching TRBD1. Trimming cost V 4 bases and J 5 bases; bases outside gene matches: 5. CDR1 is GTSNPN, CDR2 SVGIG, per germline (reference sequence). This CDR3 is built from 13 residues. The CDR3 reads CAWTRDSRNTIYF. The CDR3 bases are TGTGCCTGGACTAGGGACAGTAGAAACACCATATATTTT.